The 25 T cell receptor beta chains in this list originate from one sample, sequenced in a study of blood T cells in healthy people across ages. Then a second PCR, running about 6 to 12 cycles, was carried out with a sample-barcoded 5' primer and a J-beta primer mix. TCRdb used MiXCR to reprocess the 5' RACE reads, holding one entry per CDR3 protein. The sample lists about 780,000 distinct CDR3 sequences, around half occurring once. Sequencing was carried out using blood. The receptors were gathered from an older man in good health.

This chain connects TRBV3-1 to TRBJ2-5; 13 nucleotides match TRBD2. The last part of the DNA fits TRBJ2-7 better; the J call may be wrong. The CDR3 has 18 amino acids. The V gene's germline CDR1 is LGHDT and CDR2 YNNKEL (reference sequence). The CDR3 region has the DNA TGTGCCAGCAGCCAAGATCTCCCGACTAGCGGGGGGCTCTACGAGCAGTACTTC. It yields the protein CASSQDLPTSGGLYEQYF.

This rearrangement joins TRBV6-6 to TRBJ1-1, with D hard to call. Trimming removed 8 bases from V and 0 bases from J, with 4 bases in between. The CDR3 has 11 residues. Germline V gene sequence: CDR1 MNHNY, CDR2 SVGAGI (reference sequence). The CDR3 region is CASVVNTEAFF. CDR3 DNA sequence: TGTGCCAGCGTTGTGAACACTGAAGCTTTCTTT.

J is TRBJ2-3 and V is TRBV12-3 or TRBV12-4; 14 nucleotides line up with TRBD2. Germline trimming cut 6 bases from V and 1 base from J; bases unmatched to any gene: 3. The CDR3 has 16 residues. The CDR3 region is CASRSTSGGGTDTQYF. In DNA form, the CDR3 reads TGTGCCAGCAGATCGACTAGCGGGGGGGGCACAGATACGCAGTATTTT.

Concerning this clonotype: A much larger clonotype is one base distant, so this may be a read error. The chain joins TRBV12-3 or TRBV12-4 to TRBJ2-7; D possibly corresponds to TRBD2 (6 bases). V lost 6 bases and J 2 bases, leaving 14 bases between the germline ends. The CDR3 runs 14 residues. CDR3 nucleotide sequence: TGTGCCAGCAGGTTGCGGGACGCAGCCTACGAGCAGTACTTC. Protein: CASRLRDAAYEQYF.

This chain links TRBV29-1 with TRBJ2-5, with 9 bases that match TRBD1. CDR1 SQVTM and CDR2 ANQGSEA come from the germline V gene. The CDR3 runs 13 residues. Losses at the gene ends were 6 bases for V and 2 bases for J; bases not matched to a gene: 4. The CDR3 nucleotides read TGCAGCGTAAACAGGGGGCGACAAGAGACCCAGTACTTC. Its translation: CSVNRGRQETQYF.

This clonotype was recorded a few times. One end of the junction does not line up with germline, which may come from a read error. The chain combines TRBV12-3 or TRBV12-4 with TRBJ2-2; D gene uncertain. CDR3 length equals 14 residues. As DNA, the CDR3 is TGTGCCAGCAGTTCGGCTCGGAACAGCGGGGAGCTGTTTTTT. It encodes CASSSARNSGELFF.

The chain recombines TRBV3-1 with TRBJ2-5; either TRBD1 or TRBD2 may supply D (5 bases each). Germline V gene lookup returns CDR1 LGHDT and CDR2 YNNKEL (reference sequence). This CDR3 contains 12 residues. V lost 10 bases and J 5 bases, leaving 14 bases between the germline ends. This chain's CDR3 is CAIGGVGETQYF. DNA for the CDR3: TGTGCCATTGGGGGTGTGGGGGAGACCCAGTACTTC.

In this sample, this clonotype turned up a few times. J is TRBJ2-1 and V is TRBV7-2, with 9 bases identical to TRBD2. CDR3 length: 17 amino acids. The V and J ends lost 4 bases and 9 bases, in that order; junction bases with no gene match: 16. Germline V gene data show CDR1 as SGHTA and CDR2 as FQGNSA. The CDR3 region has the DNA TGTGCCAGCAGCTCCGGGGGTGGCGGGAGGGTTAGTGGTGAGCAGTTCTTC. Its protein product is CASSSGGGGRVSGEQFF.

This clonotype was seen a few times. The chain joins TRBV29-1 to TRBJ2-5; 7 bases match TRBD1. Germline V gene lookup returns CDR1 SQVTM and CDR2 ANQGSEA. CDR3 length: 13 residues. V lost 3 bases, J lost 4 bases, and 5 bases stayed unmatched. The CDR3 region has the DNA TGCAGCGTTGACGACAGGGTACGAGAGACCCAGTACTTC. Its translation: CSVDDRVRETQYF.

The rearrangement uses TRBV20-1 and TRBJ1-1, with D perhaps TRBD1 (6 bases). V lost 2 bases and J lost 5, with 9 bases in between. Germline V CDR1 and CDR2: DFQATT, SNEGSKA (reference sequence). The CDR3 contains 12 residues. The CDR3 nucleotides read TGCAGTGCTAGAAACACAGGGACTGAAGCTTTCTTT. Its translation is CSARNTGTEAFF.

The chain has TRBV19 and TRBJ1-2; 7 bases align to TRBD1. Germline V gives CDR1 LNHDA, CDR2 SQIVND (reference sequence). The J segment lost 4 bases and the V segment lost 3 bases, leaving 8 bases of the junction unmatched. CDR3 length equals 15 residues. The DNA for the CDR3 is TGTGCCAGTAGTATGTCGAGACAGGGTTCCTATGGCTACACCTTC. It encodes CASSMSRQGSYGYTF.

Concerning this clonotype: Just one base apart from a much larger clone, this may be a read error. V gene TRBV10-3 combines with J gene TRBJ1-5, with D unclear. The CDR3 runs 12 residues. Trimming shortened V by 8 bases and J by 0 bases, and 5 bases separated the two germline ends. CDR1 is ENHRY, CDR2 SYGVKD, per germline. CDR3 residues: CAIGDSNQPQHF. The CDR3, as DNA: TGTGCCATCGGGGATAGCAATCAGCCCCAGCATTTT.

As for this clonotype: A junction end diverges from the germline sequence, so it may reflect a read error. The chain recombines TRBV18 with TRBJ2-1, with 9 bases that match TRBD1. CDR3 length: 12 residues. Germline CDR1 and CDR2: KGHSH and LQKENI. CDR3 sequence: CASAPTTGGQFF. The CDR3 nucleotides read TGTGCCAGCGCACCGACGACAGGGGGGCAGTTCTTC.

Comments on this clonotype: One end of the junction is discordant with germline, which a read error may explain. The chain uses TRBV18 and TRBJ1-5; D is undetermined. The length of the CDR3 is 12 residues. CDR1 is KGHSH, CDR2 LQKENI, per germline. The CDR3 here is CARSSITGPQHF. Written as DNA, the CDR3 is TGTGCCCGCTCATCCATTACCGGGCCCCAGCATTTT.

This sequence joins TRBV5-6 and TRBJ2-7; D uncertain. Between the trimmed V and J ends, which lost 4 bases and 3 bases, there was a span of 14 bases. The CDR3 has 14 residues. Looked up from germline, CDR1 is SGHDT and CDR2 is YYEEEE. The CDR3, as DNA: TGTGCCAGCAGCGCGCTCCGGGCCAACTACGAGCAGTACTTC. It codes for CASSALRANYEQYF.

This chain joins TRBV10-3 and TRBJ2-1, with D possibly being TRBD2 (6 bases). CDR3 length: 14 amino acids. V dropped 8 bases and J dropped 7 bases, with 18 bases sitting between them. The germline V gene has CDR1 ENHRY and CDR2 SYGVKD. The CDR3 DNA follows: TGTGCCATCGCTCACGGGGGAGCTAGTAATGAGCAGTTCTTC. This codes for CAIAHGGASNEQFF.

This chain connects TRBV27 to TRBJ2-3, with 8 positions matching TRBD2. The germline CDR1 and CDR2 sequences are MNHEY and SMNVEV (reference sequence). CDR3 size: 18 residues. Trimming removed 1 base from V and 7 bases from J; junction bases left unmatched: 16. The CDR3 region has the DNA TGTGCCAGCAGTTTATGGGGGCGGATAGCGGGGCCCTCCCATACGCAGTATTTT. Translation: CASSLWGRIAGPSHTQYF.

The CDR3 loop reads CASSQTTGALTEAFF. Here the CDR3 DNA reads TGTGCCAGCAGCCAGACAACAGGGGCGCTCACTGAAGCTTTCTTT. The chain employs TRBV3-1 and TRBJ1-1, with 7 bases fitting TRBD1. V shed 3 bases and J 4 bases; nucleotides not matched to a gene: 8. This CDR3 is 15 amino acids long. Germline assignment: CDR1 LGHDT and CDR2 YNNKEL (reference sequence).

In its sample, this clonotype was seen a few times. The chain is built from TRBV5-1 and TRBJ2-7; 8 bases agree with TRBD1. The ends lost 4 bases at V and 4 bases at J; junction bases unmatched: 10. The CDR3 length is 15 residues. From germline, CDR1 is SGHRS and CDR2 YFSETQ. DNA for the CDR3: TGCGCCAGCAGCCCAGATGGACAGGGCTTATACGAGCAGTACTTC. Encoded protein: CASSPDGQGLYEQYF. Full variable domain (remainder filled in from reference TRBV5-1 and TRBJ2-7): KAGVTQTPRYLIKTRGQQVTLSCSPISGHRSVSWYQQTPGQGLQFLFEYFSETQRNKGNFPGRFSGRQFSNSRSEMNVSTLELGDSALYLCASSPDGQGLYEQYFGPGTRLTVT.

This clonotype has a handful of counts. V and J are TRBV29-1 and TRBJ2-1, with 13 bases that match TRBD2. The CDR3 consists of 17 residues. The germline gives CDR1 SQVTM, CDR2 ANQGSEA. The ends lost 1 base at V and 6 bases at J; junction bases unmatched: 9. CDR3 loop: CSVEVFTSGRAGNEQFF. Here the CDR3 DNA reads TGCAGCGTTGAAGTTTTTACTAGCGGGAGGGCCGGCAATGAGCAGTTCTTC.

The count of this clonotype is one. Being one base from a much bigger clone, this may be a read error. The chain employs TRBV7-2 and TRBJ2-1; 8 nucleotides agree with TRBD1. With 6 bases clipped from V and 0 bases from J, the junction kept 4 bases outside the gene matches. Germline lookup yields CDR1 SGHTA and CDR2 FQGNSA. The CDR3 is made up of 15 amino acids. The CDR3, as DNA: TGTGCCAGCAGACCAGGGGGCACCTCCTACAATGAGCAGTTCTTC. Amino acids: CASRPGGTSYNEQFF.

The chain uses TRBV7-3 and TRBJ1-2; weak D call: TRBD1 (5 bases). V was cut by 6 bases and J by 2 bases, with 16 bases left in between. The CDR3 is made up of 15 amino acids. The V gene's germline CDR1 is SGHTA and CDR2 FQGTGA. The CDR3 sequence: CASSPRGGANYGYTF. The CDR3 nucleotides read TGTGCCAGCAGTCCCCGCGGAGGGGCGAACTATGGCTACACCTTC. Variable domain in full (rest from reference TRBV7-3 and TRBJ1-2): GAGVSQTPSNKVTEKGKYVELRCDPISGHTALYWYRQSLGQGPEFLIYFQGTGAADDSGLPNDRFFAVRPEGSVSTLKIQRTERGDSAVYLCASSPRGGANYGYTFGSGTRLTVV.

The sample holds a few counts of this clonotype. The chain has TRBV29-1 and TRBJ2-5, with D possibly being TRBD2 (6 bases). V lost 0 bases and J lost 11, with 10 bases in between. CDR1 and CDR2 (germline): SQVTM, ANQGSEA. This CDR3 region has 11 residues. This CDR3 is CSVEDASVQYF. DNA of the CDR3: TGCAGCGTTGAAGACGCTAGCGTGCAGTACTTC.

This chain links TRBV3-1 with TRBJ2-1; the D gene is possibly TRBD1 (6 bases). The J call is doubtful: the DNA matches TRBJ2-7 better. This CDR3 has 17 amino acids. Germline assignment: CDR1 LGHDT and CDR2 YNNKEL (reference sequence). The CDR3 protein is CASSRQTGTSSYNEQYF. The CDR3 region has the DNA TGTGCCAGCAGCCGCCAAACAGGGACAAGCTCCTACAATGAGCAGTACTTC.

The chain is built from TRBV5-1 and TRBJ2-7, with TRBD2 as a possible D gene (5 bases). The ends were cut back, 0 bases at V and 4 bases at J, with 14 bases in the middle. Germline V lookup: CDR1 SGHRS, CDR2 YFSETQ. The CDR3 spans 15 residues. DNA of the CDR3: TGCGCCAGCAGCTTGGGAAGGGAGCGGAATTACGAGCAGTACTTC. This translates into CASSLGRERNYEQYF.